This T cell receptor (beta chain) was sequenced during a study of beta chain features in type 1 diabetes. V lost 6 bases and J lost 10; bases outside the gene matches: 5. The germline V gene encodes CDR1 ENHRY and CDR2 SYGVKD. The CDR3 is made up of 12 amino acids. Investigators reverse transcribed all isolated RNA, so they sequenced expressed TCRB transcripts. The data were produced by immunoSEQ multiplex PCR, yet TCRdb's version contains in-frame clones alone and is incomplete. Of approximately 140,000 clones listed, 6.9% are singletons. Sequenced input: central memory CD4+ T cells from blood. The clonotype comes from a woman aged 25-40 years in good health. J is TRBJ2-3 and V is TRBV10-3; 9 bases map to TRBD1. In DNA, the CDR3 is TGTGCCATCAGGCCCGGACAGGGGCCGCAGTATTTT. Its translation is CAIRPGQGPQYF.